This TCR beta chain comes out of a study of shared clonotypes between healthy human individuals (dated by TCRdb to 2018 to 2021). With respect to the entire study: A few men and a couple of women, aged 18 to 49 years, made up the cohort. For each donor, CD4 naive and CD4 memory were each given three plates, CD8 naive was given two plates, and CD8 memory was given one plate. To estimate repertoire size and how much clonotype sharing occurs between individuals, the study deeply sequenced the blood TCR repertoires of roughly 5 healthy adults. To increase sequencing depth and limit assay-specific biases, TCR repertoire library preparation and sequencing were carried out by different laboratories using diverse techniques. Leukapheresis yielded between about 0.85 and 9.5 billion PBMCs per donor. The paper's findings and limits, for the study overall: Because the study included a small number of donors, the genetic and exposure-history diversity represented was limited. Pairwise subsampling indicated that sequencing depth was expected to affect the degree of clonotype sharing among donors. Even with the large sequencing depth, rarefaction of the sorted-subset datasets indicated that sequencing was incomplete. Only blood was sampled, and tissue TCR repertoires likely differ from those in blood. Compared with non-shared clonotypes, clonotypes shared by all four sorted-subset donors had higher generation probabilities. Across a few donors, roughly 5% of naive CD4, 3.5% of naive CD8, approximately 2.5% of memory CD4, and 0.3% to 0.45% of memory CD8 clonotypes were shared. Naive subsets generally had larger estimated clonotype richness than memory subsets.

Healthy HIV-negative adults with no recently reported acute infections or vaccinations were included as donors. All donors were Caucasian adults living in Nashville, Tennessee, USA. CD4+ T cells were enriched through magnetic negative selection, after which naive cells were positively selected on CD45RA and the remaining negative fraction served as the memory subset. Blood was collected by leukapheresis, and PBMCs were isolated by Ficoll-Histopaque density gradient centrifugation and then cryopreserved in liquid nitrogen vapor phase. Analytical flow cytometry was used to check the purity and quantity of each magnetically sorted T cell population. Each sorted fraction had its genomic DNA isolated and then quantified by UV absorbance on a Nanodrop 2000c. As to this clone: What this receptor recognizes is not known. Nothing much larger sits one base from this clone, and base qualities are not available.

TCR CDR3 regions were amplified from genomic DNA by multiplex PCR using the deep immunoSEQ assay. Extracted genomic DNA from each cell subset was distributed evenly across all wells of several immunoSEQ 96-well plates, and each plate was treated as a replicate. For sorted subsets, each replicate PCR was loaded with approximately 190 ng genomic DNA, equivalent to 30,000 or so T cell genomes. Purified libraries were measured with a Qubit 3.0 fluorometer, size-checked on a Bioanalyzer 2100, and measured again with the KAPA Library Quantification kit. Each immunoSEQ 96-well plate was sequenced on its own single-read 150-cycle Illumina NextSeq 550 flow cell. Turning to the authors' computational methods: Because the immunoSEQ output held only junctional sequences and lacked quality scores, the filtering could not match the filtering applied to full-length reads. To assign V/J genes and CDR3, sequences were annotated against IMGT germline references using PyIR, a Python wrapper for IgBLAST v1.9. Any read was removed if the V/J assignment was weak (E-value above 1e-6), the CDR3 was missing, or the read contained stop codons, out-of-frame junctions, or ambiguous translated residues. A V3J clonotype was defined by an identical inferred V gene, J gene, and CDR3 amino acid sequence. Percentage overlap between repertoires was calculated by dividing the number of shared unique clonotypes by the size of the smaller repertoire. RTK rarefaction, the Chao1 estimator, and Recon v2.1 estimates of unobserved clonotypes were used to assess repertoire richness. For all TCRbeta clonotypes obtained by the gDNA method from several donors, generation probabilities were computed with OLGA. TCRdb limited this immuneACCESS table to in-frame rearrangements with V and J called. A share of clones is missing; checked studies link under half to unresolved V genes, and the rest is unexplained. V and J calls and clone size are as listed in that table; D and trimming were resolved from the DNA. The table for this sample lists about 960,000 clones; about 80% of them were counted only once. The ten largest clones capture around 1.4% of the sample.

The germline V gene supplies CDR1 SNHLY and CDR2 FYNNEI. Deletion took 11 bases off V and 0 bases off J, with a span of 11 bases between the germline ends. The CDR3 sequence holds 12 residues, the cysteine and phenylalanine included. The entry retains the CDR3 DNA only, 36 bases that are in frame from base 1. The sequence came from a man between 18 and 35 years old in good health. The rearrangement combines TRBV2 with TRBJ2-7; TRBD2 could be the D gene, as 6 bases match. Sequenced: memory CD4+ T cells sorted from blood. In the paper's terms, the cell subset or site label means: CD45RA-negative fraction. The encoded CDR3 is CAGRGLSYEQYF. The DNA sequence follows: TGTGCCGGGCGGGGCCTCTCCTACGAGCAGTACTTC.